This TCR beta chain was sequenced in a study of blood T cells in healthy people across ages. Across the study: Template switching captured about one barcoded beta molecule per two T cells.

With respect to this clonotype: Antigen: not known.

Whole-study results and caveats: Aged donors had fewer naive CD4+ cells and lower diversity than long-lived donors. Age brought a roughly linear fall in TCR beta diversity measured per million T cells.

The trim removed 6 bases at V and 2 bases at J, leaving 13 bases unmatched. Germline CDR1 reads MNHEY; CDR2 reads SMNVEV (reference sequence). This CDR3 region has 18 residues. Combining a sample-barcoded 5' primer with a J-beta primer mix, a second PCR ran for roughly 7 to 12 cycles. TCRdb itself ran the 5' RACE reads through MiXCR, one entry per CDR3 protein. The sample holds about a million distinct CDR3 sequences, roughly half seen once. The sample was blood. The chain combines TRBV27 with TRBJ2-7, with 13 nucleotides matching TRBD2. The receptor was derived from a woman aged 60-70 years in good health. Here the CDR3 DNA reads TGTGCCAGCAGCCCAATACCACCCGGGACTAGCGGGACCTACGAGCAGTACTTC. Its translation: CASSPIPPGTSGTYEQYF.